This T cell receptor beta chain was captured in a study of T-cell reconstitution after alpha-beta-depleted transplantation in children. Notes on the study in general: Once a year had passed after transplant, T-cell counts and diversity came mostly from newly produced T cells. Some patients showed high day-60 TCRbeta diversity, which derived from surviving recipient T cells and thymic progenitors. After transplant, at about two months, alpha-beta T cells were reportedly derived from several hundred expanded graft clones.

A note on this clonotype: Its antigen is not identified.

Unique molecular identifiers were used in preparing the TCRbeta library. TCRdb recomputed calls from the PCR reads with MiXCR, one row per CDR3 protein. Altogether some 600,000 distinct CDR3 sequences are present, over 10% being singletons, with the ten largest covering 2% to 2.5%. V was cut by 2 bases and J by 5 bases, with 16 bases left in between. Looked up from germline, CDR1 is SNHLY and CDR2 is FYNNEI. This CDR3 is 15 amino acids long. This sequence originates from a male patient younger than 18 who had a stem cell transplant for acute myeloid leukemia, so the T cells may come from the graft donor. The sequencing here drew on PBMCs, mostly from graft donor cells, taken 360 days after TCRalphabeta/CD19-depleted stem cell transplant. The chain recombines TRBV2 with TRBJ2-7, with D possibly TRBD2 on 6 matching bases. CDR3 sequence reads: CASSEPGGPRNEQYF. The CDR3 coding sequence is TGTGCCAGCAGTGAACCCGGGGGACCCCGGAACGAGCAGTACTTC.